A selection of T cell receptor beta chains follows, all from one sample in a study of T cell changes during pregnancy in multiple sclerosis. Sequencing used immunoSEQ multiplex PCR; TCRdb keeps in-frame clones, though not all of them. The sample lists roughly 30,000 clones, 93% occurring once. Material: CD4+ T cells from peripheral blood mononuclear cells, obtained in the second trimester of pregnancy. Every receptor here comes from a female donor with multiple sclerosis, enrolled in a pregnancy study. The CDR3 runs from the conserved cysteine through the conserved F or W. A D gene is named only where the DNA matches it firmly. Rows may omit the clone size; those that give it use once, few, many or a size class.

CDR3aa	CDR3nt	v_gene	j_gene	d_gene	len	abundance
CASSLWGGLGNRNQPQHF	TGTGCCAGCAGTTTATGGGGGGGGCTGGGAAACAGAAATCAGCCCCAGCATTTT	TRBV28	TRBJ1-5	NA	18	NA
CASSQEVGGKISGNTIYF	TGCGCCAGCAGCCAAGAGGTTGGGGGCAAAATCTCTGGAAACACCATATATTTT	TRBV4-3	TRBJ1-3	NA	18	once
CAIAKAGPRGNYGYTF	TGTGCCATCGCCAAAGCGGGCCCAAGGGGAAACTATGGCTACACCTTC	TRBV5-4	TRBJ1-2	NA	16	once
CASSLFGTGDQPQHF	TGTGCCTCCAGCCTCTTCGGGACAGGAGATCAGCCCCAGCATTTT	TRBV19	TRBJ1-5	TRBD1	15	NA
CASSVGSGGPYEQYF	TGTGCCAGCAGCGTCGGTAGCGGAGGACCCTACGAGCAGTACTTC	TRBV9	TRBJ2-7	NA	15	NA
CASSLGGTSGRAYEQYF	TGTGCCAGCAGCTTAGGGGGGACTAGCGGGAGGGCCTACGAGCAGTACTTC	TRBV7-2	TRBJ2-7	TRBD2	17	NA
CASSQSGNSNQPQHF	TGTGCCAGTAGTCAGTCCGGGAATAGCAATCAGCCCCAGCATTTT	TRBV19	TRBJ1-5	NA	15	NA
CASSALGGISYEQYF	TGTGCCAGCAGTGCCCTCGGGGGAATCTCCTACGAGCAGTACTTC	TRBV2	TRBJ2-7	NA	15	NA
CASTETGTQYF	TGTGCCAGCACCGAGACGGGGACCCAGTACTTC	TRBV7-8	TRBJ2-5	NA	11	NA
CASRGTGLPGANVLTF	TGTGCCAGCAGAGGGACAGGGCTACCTGGGGCCAACGTCCTGACTTTC	TRBV5-8	TRBJ2-6	TRBD1	16	NA
CASGLTENEQYF	TGTGCTAGTGGTTTGACCGAGAACGAGCAGTACTTC	TRBV12-5	TRBJ2-7	NA	12	NA
CASSQDPKGPTNTGELFF	TGCGCCAGCAGCCAAGACCCGAAGGGGCCTACGAACACCGGGGAGCTGTTTTTT	TRBV4-3	TRBJ2-2	NA	18	NA
CASSPRDVSGETQYF	TGCGCCAGCAGCCCGAGGGATGTCAGCGGGGAGACCCAGTACTTC	TRBV5-1	TRBJ2-5	NA	15	NA
CASSFSRSGELFF	TGTGCCAGCAGCTTTAGTCGTTCCGGGGAGCTGTTTTTT	TRBV5-5	TRBJ2-2	NA	13	NA
CASSEGDSVNEQFF	TGTGCCAGCAGTGAAGGGGACTCCGTCAATGAGCAGTTCTTC	TRBV2	TRBJ2-1	NA	14	NA
CAINSGDISYNEQFF	TGTGCCATCAATAGCGGCGATATATCCTACAATGAGCAGTTCTTC	TRBV10-3	TRBJ2-1	NA	15	NA
CASSYSPGLESYTF	TGTGCCAGCAGTTACAGTCCGGGATTAGAATCCTACACCTTC	TRBV6-5	TRBJ1-2	NA	14	NA
CASSPGTLYNEQFF	TGTGCCAGCAGCCCTGGGACTCTATACAATGAGCAGTTCTTC	TRBV4-2	TRBJ2-1	NA	14	NA
CASSHTGGNQPQHF	TGTGCCAGTAGCCACACAGGGGGCAATCAGCCCCAGCATTTT	TRBV19	TRBJ1-5	TRBD1	14	NA
CASSALTSGRAGLDTQYF	TGTGCCAGCAGTGCCCTTACTAGCGGGAGGGCCGGACTAGATACGCAGTATTTT	TRBV6-1	TRBJ2-3	TRBD2	18	NA
CASSGGVYGYTF	TGCGCCAGCAGCGGAGGGGTATATGGCTACACCTTC	TRBV5-1	TRBJ1-2	NA	12	NA
CASSSDYEQYF	TGTGCCAGCAGCTCAGACTACGAGCAGTACTTC	TRBV5-5	TRBJ2-7	NA	11	NA
CAKEGRGKTGELFF	TGCGCCAAAGAGGGGAGGGGTAAGACCGGGGAGCTGTTTTTT	TRBV10-1	TRBJ2-2	TRBD2	14	NA
CASSFGQGGVYGYTF	TGTGCCAGCAGCTTCGGACAGGGGGGGGTCTATGGCTACACCTTC	TRBV11-2	TRBJ1-2	TRBD1	15	NA
CASSLAGGGETQYF	TGTGCCAGCAGCTTAGCGGGGGGAGGGGAGACCCAGTACTTC	TRBV7-2	TRBJ2-5	TRBD2	14	NA
CAISPGQEIYEQYF	TGTGCCATCAGTCCGGGACAGGAGATTTACGAGCAGTACTTC	TRBV10-3	TRBJ2-7	TRBD1	14	NA
CASSSGLAGSYEQYF	TGCGCCAGCAGCTCGGGACTAGCGGGCTCCTACGAGCAGTACTTC	TRBV5-1	TRBJ2-7	TRBD2	15	NA
CASSYGGQGYNEQFF	TGTGCCAGCAGTTATGGGGGACAGGGCTACAATGAGCAGTTCTTC	TRBV6-5	TRBJ2-1	TRBD1	15	NA
CASSQEWRASYEQYF	TGCGCCAGCAGCCAAGAATGGCGGGCTTCCTACGAGCAGTACTTC	TRBV4-3	TRBJ2-7	NA	15	NA
CASSHRGSYEQYF	TGTGCCAGCAGCCACAGGGGAAGCTACGAGCAGTACTTC	TRBV25-1	TRBJ2-7	TRBD1	13	few
CASSSGGKGTDTQYF	TGTGCCAGCAGCTCTGGAGGGAAAGGCACAGATACGCAGTATTTT	TRBV5-4	TRBJ2-3	NA	15	NA
CASSWGQNTEAFF	TGTGCCAGCAGCTGGGGACAAAACACTGAAGCTTTCTTT	TRBV5-4	TRBJ1-1	NA	13	NA
CAWDRQGLGTQYF	TGTGCCTGGGATCGACAGGGATTGGGGACCCAGTACTTC	TRBV30	TRBJ2-5	TRBD1	13	NA
CASKAGGNYGYTF	TGTGCCAGCAAGGCAGGGGGAAACTATGGCTACACCTTC	TRBV27	TRBJ1-2	TRBD1	13	NA
CSAGTLNYEQYF	TGCAGCGCCGGGACTCTGAACTACGAGCAGTACTTC	TRBV29-1	TRBJ2-7	NA	12	NA
CASSQVALGDLLAEQFF	TGCGCCAGCAGCCAAGTAGCTCTCGGTGATCTCTTGGCTGAGCAGTTCTTC	TRBV4-1	TRBJ2-1	NA	17	NA
CASSRQLSYNEQFF	TGCGCCAGCAGCCGACAGCTCTCCTACAATGAGCAGTTCTTC	TRBV4-3	TRBJ2-1	NA	14	few
CASSAGQHITEAFF	TGTGCCAGCAGTGCGGGACAGCATATCACTGAAGCTTTCTTT	TRBV6-1	TRBJ1-1	TRBD1	14	NA
CASSVEGRGADTQYF	TGTGCCAGCAGCGTAGAAGGCAGGGGTGCAGATACGCAGTATTTT	TRBV9	TRBJ2-3	NA	15	NA
CASSASRDSNQPQHF	TGTGCCAGCAGCGCCAGCCGGGATAGCAATCAGCCCCAGCATTTT	TRBV9	TRBJ1-5	NA	15	NA
CASSPGLAGVRYEQYF	TGTGCCAGTAGTCCCGGACTAGCGGGAGTGCGTTACGAGCAGTACTTC	TRBV19	TRBJ2-7	TRBD2	16	NA
CASRRVMNTGELFF	TGCGCCAGCAGGAGGGTTATGAACACCGGGGAGCTGTTTTTT	TRBV5-1	TRBJ2-2	NA	14	NA
CASSLFPSGRDGNEQFF	TGTGCCAGCAGCTTATTTCCTAGCGGGAGGGATGGTAATGAGCAGTTCTTC	TRBV11-2	TRBJ2-1	TRBD2	17	NA
CASSLAGTGIEKLFF	TGTGCCAGCAGCTTGGCCGGGACAGGGATCGAAAAACTGTTTTTT	TRBV25-1	TRBJ1-4	TRBD1	15	NA
CASSQETSGRAKDTQYF	TGCGCCAGCAGCCAAGAGACTAGCGGGAGGGCCAAAGATACGCAGTATTTT	TRBV4-1	TRBJ2-3	TRBD2	17	NA
CASRNTGLVLGEQYF	TGTGCCAGTCGGAACACCGGACTAGTTCTGGGCGAGCAGTACTTC	TRBV19	TRBJ2-7	TRBD2	15	NA
CASTPTGLADSYNEQFF	TGTGCCAGTACCCCGACGGGACTAGCGGACTCCTACAATGAGCAGTTCTTC	TRBV19	TRBJ2-1	TRBD2	17	NA
CASSFSGAPSYNEQFF	TGTGCCAGCAGCTTTAGCGGGGCCCCCTCCTACAATGAGCAGTTCTTC	TRBV7-2	TRBJ2-1	TRBD2	16	NA
CASSEIRGGKENYGYTF	TGTGCCAGCAGTGAAATAAGGGGAGGAAAGGAAAACTATGGCTACACCTTC	TRBV25-1	TRBJ1-2	NA	17	NA
CASSSRGTDTQYF	TGTGCCAGCTCTTCCAGGGGTACAGATACGCAGTATTTT	TRBV18	TRBJ2-3	NA	13	NA
CASSLLAGGIDEQFF	TGCGCCAGCAGCTTACTAGCGGGAGGCATCGATGAGCAGTTCTTC	TRBV5-1	TRBJ2-1	TRBD2	15	NA
CASSLQGRYEQYF	TGTGCCAGCAGCTTACAGGGGAGGTACGAGCAGTACTTC	TRBV5-6	TRBJ2-7	NA	13	medium-sized
CASSYTGANYGYTF	TGTGCCAGCAGTTATACAGGGGCTAACTATGGCTACACCTTC	TRBV6-5	TRBJ1-2	TRBD1	14	NA
CASSVWTSGGTDTQYF	TGTGCCAGCAGCGTCTGGACTAGCGGGGGCACAGATACGCAGTATTTT	TRBV7-9	TRBJ2-3	TRBD2	16	NA
CASSLGGRGPHTGELFF	TGTGCCAGCAGCTTGGGGGGCAGGGGGCCCCACACCGGGGAGCTGTTTTTT	TRBV5-4	TRBJ2-2	TRBD1	17	NA
CASSLAGRGQETQYF	TGTGCCAGCAGCTTGGCCGGCAGGGGGCAAGAGACCCAGTACTTC	TRBV5-6	TRBJ2-5	TRBD1	15	NA
CASSHKGTSGRKFF	TGTGCCAGCAGCCATAAAGGGACTAGCGGGAGAAAGTTCTTC	TRBV11-2	TRBJ2-1	TRBD2	14	NA
CASSVTSADTQYF	TGTGCCAGCAGTGTCACTAGCGCAGATACGCAGTATTTT	TRBV6-1	TRBJ2-3	TRBD2	13	NA
CASSMRTRDGDGAFF	TGTGCCAGCAGCATGAGGACCCGGGATGGGGATGGAGCTTTCTTT	TRBV5-6	TRBJ1-1	NA	15	NA
CASSLGLLTYEQYF	TGTGCCAGCAGCTTGGGACTCTTAACCTACGAGCAGTACTTC	TRBV5-6	TRBJ2-7	NA	14	NA